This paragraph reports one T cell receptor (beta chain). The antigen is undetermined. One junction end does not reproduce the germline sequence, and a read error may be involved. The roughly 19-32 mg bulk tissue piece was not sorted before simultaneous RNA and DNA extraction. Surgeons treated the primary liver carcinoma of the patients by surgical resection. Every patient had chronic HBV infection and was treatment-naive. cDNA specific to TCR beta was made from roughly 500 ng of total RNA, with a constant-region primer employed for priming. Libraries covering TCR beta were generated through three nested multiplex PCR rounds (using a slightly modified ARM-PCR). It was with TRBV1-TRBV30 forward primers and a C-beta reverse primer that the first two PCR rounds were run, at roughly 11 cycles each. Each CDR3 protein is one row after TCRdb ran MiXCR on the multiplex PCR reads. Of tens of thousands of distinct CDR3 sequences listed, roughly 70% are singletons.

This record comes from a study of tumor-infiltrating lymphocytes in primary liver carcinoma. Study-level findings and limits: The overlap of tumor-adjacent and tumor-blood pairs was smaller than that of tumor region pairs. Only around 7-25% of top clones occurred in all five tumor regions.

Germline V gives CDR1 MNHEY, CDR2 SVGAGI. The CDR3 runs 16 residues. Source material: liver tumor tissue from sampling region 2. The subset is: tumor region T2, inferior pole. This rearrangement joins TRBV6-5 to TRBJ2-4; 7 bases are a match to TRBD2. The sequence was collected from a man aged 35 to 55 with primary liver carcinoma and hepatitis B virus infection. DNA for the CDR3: TGTGCCAGCAGTTACGGGGGGGGATTATCCAAAAACGTTCAGTACTTC. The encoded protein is CASSYGGGLSKNVQYF.